This T cell receptor beta chain was recovered during a study of blood T cell repertoires in COVID-19. The germline V gene has CDR1 KGHDR and CDR2 SFDVKD. The CDR3 contains 13 residues. V lost 9 bases to trimming and J lost 2 bases, with 11 bases between them. TCRdb's copy holds only in-frame clones and misses some; the assay was immunoSEQ multiplex PCR. The table records over 75,000 clones, approximately 89% of them present only once. The clonotype originates from a human donor with active COVID-19. The donor label of this sample is uncertain. The rearrangement joins TRBV24-1 to TRBJ2-3; possibly TRBD1 for D (6 bases). Sample: peripheral blood. CDR3 in amino acids: CATGRDNTDTQYF. DNA for the CDR3: TGTGCCACCGGAAGGGACAACACAGATACGCAGTATTTT.